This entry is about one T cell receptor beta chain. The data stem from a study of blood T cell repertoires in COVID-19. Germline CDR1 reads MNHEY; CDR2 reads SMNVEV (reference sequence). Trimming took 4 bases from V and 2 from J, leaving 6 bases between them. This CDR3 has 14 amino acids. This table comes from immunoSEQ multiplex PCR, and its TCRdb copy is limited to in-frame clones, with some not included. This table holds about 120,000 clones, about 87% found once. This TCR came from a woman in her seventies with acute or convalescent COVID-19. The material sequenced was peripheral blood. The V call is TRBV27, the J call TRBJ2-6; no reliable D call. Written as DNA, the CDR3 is TGTGCCAGCAGTTATCTCCCTGGGGCCAACGTCCTGACTTTC. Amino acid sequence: CASSYLPGANVLTF. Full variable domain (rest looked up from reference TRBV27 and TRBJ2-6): EAQVTQNPRYLITVTGKKLTVTCSQNMNHEYMSWYRQDPGLGLRQIYYSMNVEVTDKGDVPEGYKVSRKEKRNFPLILESPSPNQTSLYFCASSYLPGANVLTFGAGSRLTVL.